Listed below are T cell receptor beta chains from one sample, sequenced in a study of T cell responses to AZD1222 COVID-19 vaccine. The repertoire was sequenced with immunoSEQ multiplex PCR; TCRdb's copy has only in-frame clones and lacks some. The data contain under 150,000 clones, 80% to 90% of them singletons. The source material was peripheral blood, sampled 28 days after the second AZD1222 dose. The receptors derive from an adult who received the AZD1222 COVID-19 vaccine. CDR3s include the opening cysteine and the closing phenylalanine or tryptophan. The D gene is left open where the match is weak. For some rows the clone size is stated as once, few or many, or as a class when expanded; others skip it.

V: TRBV10-2; J: TRBJ2-7; size: -; D: TRBD2; DNA: TGCGCCAGCAGTGGGACTAGCGGGTCCTACGAGCAGTACTTC; CDR3: CASSGTSGSYEQYF
V: TRBV18; J: TRBJ1-5; size: -; D: -; DNA: TGTGCCAGCTCCCCCGGGTCAGGAGGCCAGCCCCAGCATTTT; CDR3: CASSPGSGGQPQHF
V: TRBV11-3; J: TRBJ2-7; size: -; D: TRBD1; DNA: TGTGCCAGCAGCCCCGGGACAGGGTCCTACGAGCAGTACTTC; CDR3: CASSPGTGSYEQYF
V: TRBV2; J: TRBJ2-7; size: -; D: TRBD1; DNA: TGTGCCAGCAGTGAGACAGGGGGAGACTACGAGCAGTACTTC; CDR3: CASSETGGDYEQYF
V: TRBV3-1/TRBV3-2; J: TRBJ1-2; size: -; D: TRBD1; DNA: TGTGCCAGCAGCCAAGAGAGGACAGGGGCTGATGGCTACACCTTC; CDR3: CASSQERTGADGYTF
V: TRBV13; J: TRBJ2-1; size: -; D: TRBD1; DNA: TGTGCCAGCAGCTTCCGTTCGCAGGGGGCTAATGAGCAGTTCTTC; CDR3: CASSFRSQGANEQFF
V: TRBV12-5; J: TRBJ1-2; size: -; D: -; DNA: TGTGCTAGTGGTCGGGAGACCGGGCAGCTCTATGGCTACACCTTC; CDR3: CASGRETGQLYGYTF
V: TRBV6-2/TRBV6-3; J: TRBJ2-7; size: -; D: -; DNA: TGTGCCAGCAGTTTTTGGTTGCCCCTCGGGTCCTACGAGCAGTACTTC; CDR3: CASSFWLPLGSYEQYF
V: TRBV30; J: TRBJ1-3; size: once; D: TRBD1; DNA: TGTGCCGGAGACCCCCCCGGGACAGGCCTCTCTGGAAACACCATATATTTT; CDR3: CAGDPPGTGLSGNTIYF
V: TRBV27; J: TRBJ2-7; size: -; D: TRBD2; DNA: TGTGCCACCGGGGGGGGCTACGAGCAGTACTTC; CDR3: CATGGGYEQYF
V: TRBV6-4; J: TRBJ2-3; size: -; D: -; DNA: TGTGCCAGCAGTGAGTCAACGGGGACGAATACGCAGTATTTT; CDR3: CASSESTGTNTQYF
V: TRBV24-1; J: TRBJ2-5; size: -; D: -; DNA: TGTGCCACCAGTGACGGGACTGAAGAGACCCAGTACTTC; CDR3: CATSDGTEETQYF
V: TRBV10-3; J: TRBJ1-1; size: -; D: TRBD1; DNA: TGTGCCATCAGTCCGACAGGGGTGGCTGAAGCTTTCTTT; CDR3: CAISPTGVAEAFF
V: TRBV9; J: TRBJ2-1; size: -; D: -; DNA: TGTGCCAGCAGCGTAGGAACTTCCTTTCCCTACAATGAGCAGTTCTTC; CDR3: CASSVGTSFPYNEQFF
V: TRBV11-3; J: TRBJ2-5; size: -; D: -; DNA: TGTGCCAGCAGCTTAGGTCGGGGTCCGGCGTTGAACCAAGAGACCCAGTACTTC; CDR3: CASSLGRGPALNQETQYF
V: TRBV7-2; J: TRBJ1-2; size: -; D: -; DNA: TGTGCCAGCAGCTTAGTGTCGGGGGGCGCGAGGGGCTACACCTTC; CDR3: CASSLVSGGARGYTF
V: TRBV5-5; J: TRBJ1-5; size: -; D: -; DNA: TGTGCCAGCAGCTTGTTGGGGTCGAGCAATCAGCCCCAGCATTTT; CDR3: CASSLLGSSNQPQHF
V: TRBV3-1/TRBV3-2; J: TRBJ1-3; size: -; D: -; DNA: TGTGCCAGCAGCCAAAGACAGGCTGGAAACACCATATATTTT; CDR3: CASSQRQAGNTIYF
V: TRBV18; J: TRBJ2-5; size: -; D: TRBD2; DNA: TGTGCCAGCTCACCGCTAGCGGGAGCAGGGGAGACCCAGTACTTC; CDR3: CASSPLAGAGETQYF
V: TRBV12-3/TRBV12-4; J: TRBJ1-6; size: -; D: -; DNA: TGTGCCAGCAGTTGGGCAGGGCGATCAGCCCTCCACTTT; CDR3: CASSWAGRSALHF
V: TRBV5-6; J: TRBJ1-6; size: -; D: -; DNA: TGTGCCAGCAGCTTCAAGTATCCCAATTCACCCCTCCACTTT; CDR3: CASSFKYPNSPLHF
V: TRBV4-2; J: TRBJ1-1; size: -; D: -; DNA: TGTGCCAGCAGCCAAGACTGGGGCACTGAAGCTTTCTTT; CDR3: CASSQDWGTEAFF
V: TRBV27; J: TRBJ1-6; size: once; D: -; DNA: TGTGCCAGCAAGAGGAATCCCCCCTCACCCCTCCACTTT; CDR3: CASKRNPPSPLHF
V: TRBV2; J: TRBJ1-2; size: few; D: -; DNA: TGTGCCAGCAGTGAATCAGGGACCTATGGCTACACCTTC; CDR3: CASSESGTYGYTF
V: TRBV3-1/TRBV3-2; J: TRBJ2-7; size: few; D: TRBD2; DNA: TGTGCCAGCAGCCCAGAGCGGGGGGGACCCTACGAGCAGTACTTC; CDR3: CASSPERGGPYEQYF
V: TRBV27; J: TRBJ2-7; size: -; D: TRBD1; DNA: TGTGCCAGCAGTGCCCGGGACAGAGTCTCCTACGAGCAGTACTTC; CDR3: CASSARDRVSYEQYF
V: TRBV4-2; J: TRBJ2-7; size: -; D: -; DNA: TGTGCCAGCTCGCCACGGGGCCAATACGAGCAGTACTTC; CDR3: CASSPRGQYEQYF
V: TRBV18; J: TRBJ1-2; size: -; D: -; DNA: TGTGCCAGCTCACCGGACAGCTCCTATGGCTACACCTTC; CDR3: CASSPDSSYGYTF
V: TRBV10-3; J: TRBJ2-3; size: -; D: TRBD1; DNA: TGTGCCATCAGCCCAGACAGGGGTGGAGATACGCAGTATTTT; CDR3: CAISPDRGGDTQYF
V: TRBV15; J: TRBJ1-3; size: -; D: -; DNA: TGTGCCCCACGCCCCGGAAACACCATATATTTT; CDR3: CAPRPGNTIYF
V: TRBV12-3/TRBV12-4; J: TRBJ2-1; size: -; D: -; DNA: TGTGCCAGCAGTTCCCGTCCCTACGGTGAGCAGTTCTTC; CDR3: CASSSRPYGEQFF
V: TRBV13; J: TRBJ2-1; size: -; D: -; DNA: TGTGCCAGCTCCTTGACTATGTACAATGAGCAGTTCTTC; CDR3: CASSLTMYNEQFF
V: TRBV5-6; J: TRBJ1-2; size: -; D: -; DNA: TGTGCCAGCAGCGATGGGGCCTATGGCTACACCTTC; CDR3: CASSDGAYGYTF
V: TRBV9; J: TRBJ1-6; size: -; D: -; DNA: TGTGCCAGCAGCGTAGAAGAAGGGTTTGCGGCCCTCCACTTT; CDR3: CASSVEEGFAALHF
V: TRBV4-1; J: TRBJ2-7; size: -; D: TRBD1; DNA: TGCGCCAGCAGCCAGGGGACAGGGGGGACCTACGAGCAGTACTTC; CDR3: CASSQGTGGTYEQYF
V: TRBV2; J: TRBJ2-3; size: -; D: -; DNA: TGTGCCAGCACTGGGGGGACCCCCGCAGATACGCAGTATTTT; CDR3: CASTGGTPADTQYF
V: TRBV7-2; J: TRBJ1-2; size: few; D: -; DNA: TGTGCCAGCAGCTCCCAGGGGAGCGCTTATGGCTACACCTTC; CDR3: CASSSQGSAYGYTF
V: TRBV7-2; J: TRBJ2-5; size: -; D: -; DNA: TGTGCCAGCAGCTTAAGGCACAGGGAAGAGACCCAGTACTTC; CDR3: CASSLRHREETQYF
V: TRBV5-1; J: TRBJ2-5; size: -; D: -; DNA: TGCGCCAGCAGCCGCCCTCCCGACGAGACCCAGTACTTC; CDR3: CASSRPPDETQYF
V: TRBV11-2; J: TRBJ1-5; size: -; D: -; DNA: TGTGCCAGCAGCTTTGGTAATAGCAATCAGCCCCAGCATTTT; CDR3: CASSFGNSNQPQHF
V: TRBV11-2; J: TRBJ2-7; size: -; D: TRBD1; DNA: TGTGCCAGCAGCATGGACAGGGCCTACGAGCAGTACTTC; CDR3: CASSMDRAYEQYF
V: TRBV3-1/TRBV3-2; J: TRBJ1-5; size: -; D: -; DNA: TGTGCCAGCAGCCCCTCCGGACAGACCAGCTATAGCAATCAGCCCCAGCATTTT; CDR3: CASSPSGQTSYSNQPQHF
V: TRBV3-1/TRBV3-2; J: TRBJ1-6; size: -; D: -; DNA: TGTGCCAGCAGCCAAGGGAGCTCCTATAATTCACCCCTCCACTTT; CDR3: CASSQGSSYNSPLHF